What follows are 20 T cell receptor beta chains derived from one specimen sequenced in a study of shared clonotypes between healthy human individuals. The repertoire was sequenced with immunoSEQ multiplex PCR; TCRdb's copy has only in-frame clones and lacks some. Among hundreds of thousands of clones listed, approximately 96% were seen once. The sample comprised memory CD8+ T cells sorted from blood. Subset: CD45RO+ cells pooled with CCR7-negative TemRA cells. The receptors come from a man aged 25 to 40 in good health.

V is TRBV28 and J is TRBJ1-2; D is perhaps TRBD1 (6 bases). The CDR3 covers 16 residues. Per the germline V gene, CDR1 is MDHEN and CDR2 is SYDVKM. The V and J ends lost 4 bases and 5 bases respectively, with 20 bases between them. In nucleotides, the CDR3 is TGTGCCAGCAGTTCCCTAGGACAGCCTTACCCTTATGGCTACACCTTC. Translation gives CASSSLGQPYPYGYTF.

The V call is TRBV19, the J call TRBJ1-2; D not certain. V dropped 6 bases and J dropped 3 bases, with 17 bases sitting between them. This CDR3 has 15 amino acids. From germline, CDR1 is LNHDA and CDR2 SQIVND (reference sequence). The DNA of the CDR3 is TGTGCCAGTAGCTTAGACACCAGGACTTACTATGGCTACACCTTC. Translation gives CASSLDTRTYYGYTF.

CDR3 nucleotide sequence: TGCGCCAGCAGCTTGGCCCGATGGGGTAGCGATGAAAAACTGTTTTTT. This gives the protein CASSLARWGSDEKLFF. The chain combines TRBV5-1 with TRBJ1-4; D gene ambiguous. This CDR3 is 16 amino acids long. The ends were cut back, 0 bases at V and 6 bases at J, with 15 bases in the middle. The germline gives CDR1 SGHRS, CDR2 YFSETQ.

This rearrangement joins TRBV6-5 to TRBJ2-2, with TRBD1 matching 7 bases. This CDR3 spans 15 amino acids. Trimming took 4 bases from V and 4 from J; bases not matched to a gene: 6. Germline V CDR1 and CDR2: MNHEY, SVGAGI. The CDR3 protein is CASSSTGKVTGELFF. For the CDR3, the DNA is TGTGCCAGCAGTTCGACAGGGAAAGTCACCGGGGAGCTGTTTTTT.

The rearrangement links TRBV25-1 to TRBJ2-7, with D perhaps TRBD2 (5 bases). The CDR3 has 14 residues. Germline CDR1 reads MGHDK; CDR2 reads SYGVNS. V lost 3 bases, J lost 0 bases, and 9 bases lay in between. The CDR3 bases are TGTGCCAGCAGTGATACTAGGAGCTCCTACGAGCAGTACTTC. Translated: CASSDTRSSYEQYF.

The chain uses TRBV28 and TRBJ1-5; TRBD1 matches 7 bases. Germline CDR1 reads MDHEN; CDR2 reads SYDVKM. The V and J ends lost 6 bases and 0 bases, in that order; junction bases with no gene match: 8. The CDR3 spans 16 residues. The CDR3 region has the DNA TGTGCCAGCAGCCACTTTACAGGGGTTAGCAATCAGCCCCAGCATTTT. This gives the protein CASSHFTGVSNQPQHF.

This rearrangement joins TRBV9 to TRBJ2-5, with D possibly being TRBD1 (7 bases). CDR3 length equals 14 residues. Germline V lookup: CDR1 SGDLS, CDR2 YYNGEE. V was cut by 4 bases and J by 7 bases, with 17 bases left in between. CDR3: CASSTSGGSGTQYF. The CDR3 region has the DNA TGTGCCAGCAGCACCTCAGGGGGGTCAGGGACCCAGTACTTC.

The V call is TRBV27, the J call TRBJ2-3; D unresolved. The germline gives CDR1 MNHEY, CDR2 SMNVEV (reference sequence). This CDR3 contains 14 residues. Trimming left V 3 bases short and J 7 bases short, with 14 bases between. The CDR3 DNA reads as TGTGCCAGCAGTTTCTCGGGCCGCTTCAATACGCAGTATTTT. Amino acid sequence: CASSFSGRFNTQYF.

The chain has TRBV11-2 and TRBJ1-3, with D hard to call. This CDR3 has 13 amino acids. Trimming took off 3 bases at V and 3 bases at J, with 6 bases between the two ends. In germline, CDR1 is SGHAT, CDR2 FQNNGV. The CDR3 reads CASSFRLGNTIYF. CDR3 coding DNA: TGTGCCAGCAGCTTCCGACTTGGAAACACCATATATTTT.

The genes are TRBV29-1 and TRBJ2-7; TRBD1 agrees at 12 bases. The V and J ends lost 7 bases and 7 bases, in that order; junction bases with no gene match: 11. This CDR3 has 14 residues. Germline assignment: CDR1 SQVTM and CDR2 ANQGSEA. The DNA of the CDR3 is TGCAGCGCCCGACGGGGGACAGGGGGCGAGGAGCAGTACTTC. This gives the protein CSARRGTGGEEQYF.

This clone came up once. The chain is built from TRBV28 and TRBJ2-7; weak D call: TRBD1 (5 bases). The CDR3 contains 12 residues. Trimming removed 1 base from V and 7 bases from J, with 8 bases in between. Per germline, CDR1 MDHEN and CDR2 SYDVKM. CDR3 DNA sequence: TGTGCCAGCAGTTTATTAGGGGTTGAGCAGTACTTC. Translating it yields CASSLLGVEQYF.

The chain uses TRBV10-2 and TRBJ2-3, with 8 bases fitting TRBD2. This CDR3 spans 12 amino acids. V was clipped by 10 bases and J by 1 base; unmatched bases: 1. Germline CDR1 is WSHSY and CDR2 is SAAADI. CDR3 sequence reads: CATGGGTDTQYF. CDR3 coding DNA: TGCGCCACCGGGGGGGGCACAGATACGCAGTATTTT.

The chain combines TRBV7-9 with TRBJ2-7; 8 bases match TRBD1. After removal of 1 base from V and 5 bases from J, the junction contained 10 bases not matched to a gene. This CDR3 region has 16 residues. CDR1 and CDR2 (germline): SEHNR, FQNEAQ (reference sequence). The chain's CDR3 is CASSLETGTGGHEQYF. Here the CDR3 DNA reads TGTGCCAGCAGCTTAGAAACCGGGACAGGAGGTCACGAGCAGTACTTC.

J is TRBJ2-2 and V is TRBV30; D not resolved. The CDR3 extends over 14 amino acids. CDR1 is GTSNPN and CDR2 is SVGIG in the germline V gene (reference sequence). V lost 4 bases and J lost 0, with 9 bases in between. The CDR3 bases are TGTGCCTGGAATTTGGGCGCGAACACCGGGGAGCTGTTTTTT. Encoded protein: CAWNLGANTGELFF.

This clone came up once. The chain couples TRBV5-1 to TRBJ2-3, with no clear D. The ends were cut back, 0 bases at V and 5 bases at J, with 10 bases in the middle. CDR3 length equals 14 residues. The germline V gene has CDR1 SGHRS and CDR2 YFSETQ. For the CDR3, the DNA is TGCGCCAGCAGCTTGGGTAGTAAGGGAGATACGCAGTATTTT. Its protein product is CASSLGSKGDTQYF. Full variable domain (missing parts from reference TRBV5-1 and TRBJ2-3): KAGVTQTPRYLIKTRGQQVTLSCSPISGHRSVSWYQQTPGQGLQFLFEYFSETQRNKGNFPGRFSGRQFSNSRSEMNVSTLELGDSALYLCASSLGSKGDTQYFGPGTRLTVL.

The V and J genes are TRBV11-2 and TRBJ1-3, with a weak D call TRBD1 (6 bases). Germline CDR1 SGHAT, CDR2 FQNNGV. Between the trimmed V and J ends, which lost 1 base and 0 bases, there was a span of 13 bases. This CDR3 region has 17 residues. The CDR3 is CASSLAHRVISGNTIYF. The CDR3 DNA is TGTGCCAGCAGCTTAGCTCACAGGGTAATCTCTGGAAACACCATATATTTT.

This chain uses TRBV19 with TRBJ2-7, with D unclear. The CDR3 sequence is 13 residues long. Trimming left V 6 bases short and J 2 bases short, with 11 bases between. From germline, CDR1 is LNHDA and CDR2 SQIVND (reference sequence). The CDR3 loop reads CASSVLITYEQYF. The CDR3 DNA reads TGTGCCAGTAGCGTCCTCATCACCTACGAGCAGTACTTC.

A note on this clone: Additional DNA sequences in this sample encode the identical CDR3. The chain is built from TRBV28 and TRBJ1-2; D is ambiguous. Germline CDR1 reads MDHEN; CDR2 reads SYDVKM. V was pared by 4 bases and J by 2 bases, with 2 bases between. This CDR3 is built from 11 residues. The DNA for the CDR3 is TGTGCCAGCAGTTCAAACTATGGCTACACCTTC. Its translation is CASSSNYGYTF.

The chain couples TRBV4-1 to TRBJ2-5; D is uncertain. V shed 0 bases and J shed 1 base, with 6 bases lying between them. In germline, CDR1 is MGHRA, CDR2 YSYEKL. This CDR3 spans 14 amino acids. The chain's CDR3 is CASSQEGFQETQYF. The CDR3 DNA reads as TGCGCCAGCAGCCAAGAAGGATTCCAAGAGACCCAGTACTTC.

The chain joins TRBV5-1 to TRBJ2-3; 15 bases map to TRBD2. J was trimmed by 4 bases and V by 4 bases; bases with no gene match: 1. The germline V gene has CDR1 SGHRS and CDR2 YFSETQ. The CDR3 is 15 residues long. CDR3 residues: CASSRTSGRADTQYF. Here the CDR3 DNA reads TGCGCCAGCAGCCGGACTAGCGGGAGGGCAGATACGCAGTATTTT.